Presented here are 20 T cell receptor beta chains from one specimen sequenced in a study of cytomegalovirus exposure and HLA in healthy donors. 13 Jbeta primers and 60 Vbeta primers were used for the PCR. The repertoire was sequenced with immunoSEQ multiplex PCR; TCRdb's copy has only in-frame clones and lacks some. In the table there are fewer than 120,000 clones, 75% to 80% of which are singletons. The specimen sequenced was PBMCs. The receptor set was obtained from a woman aged 30 to 39 in good health and CMV-seronegative.

This CDR3 reads CALQVEAQPQHF. In nucleotides, the CDR3 is TGTGCCTTACAGGTAGAGGCTCAGCCCCAGCATTTT. The chain couples TRBV30 to TRBJ1-5, with D possibly being TRBD1 (5 bases). The V end lost 7 bases, the J end lost 6 bases, and 13 bases lay between the germline ends. From germline, CDR1 is GTSNPN and CDR2 SVGIG (reference sequence). The CDR3 contains 12 residues.

V is TRBV9 and J is TRBJ2-1; maybe TRBD2 (5 bases). V lost 4 bases and J 4 bases, leaving 18 bases between the germline ends. Germline V gives CDR1 SGDLS, CDR2 YYNGEE. There are 16 residues in the CDR3. The CDR3 nucleotides are TGTGCCAGCAGCCCACGGACGGACTTCTTATACAATGAGCAGTTCTTC. It encodes CASSPRTDFLYNEQFF.

V is TRBV28 and J is TRBJ2-5, with D possibly being TRBD2 (6 bases). Trimming removed 4 bases at V and 5 bases at J, with 17 bases between. Germline V gene sequence: CDR1 MDHEN, CDR2 SYDVKM. CDR3 length: 15 residues. CDR3 sequence: CASSSPPGANETQYF. The DNA for the CDR3 is TGTGCCAGCAGTTCCCCGCCGGGAGCCAATGAGACCCAGTACTTC.

CDR3: CASSPLAGDNNEQFF. The CDR3, as DNA: TGTGCCAGCAGTCCGCTAGCGGGGGACAACAATGAGCAGTTCTTC. V is TRBV27 and J is TRBJ2-1; TRBD2 matches 10 bases. V shed 5 bases, J shed 5 bases, and the junction held 6 bases outside the gene matches. The germline CDR1 and CDR2 sequences are MNHEY and SMNVEV (reference sequence). This CDR3 region has 15 residues.

The V and J genes are TRBV13 and TRBJ2-5; D may be TRBD1 (6 bases). The germline gives CDR1 PRHDT, CDR2 FYEKMQ (reference sequence). The CDR3 totals 13 residues. The V end lost 1 base, the J end lost 3 bases, and 6 bases lay between the germline ends. This CDR3 reads CASSLDREETQYF. The CDR3 DNA sequence: TGTGCCAGCAGCTTAGACAGGGAAGAGACCCAGTACTTC.

This clone was seen a few times. The V gene is TRBV7-9, the J gene TRBJ2-7; TRBD1 is a possible D gene (5 bases). CDR1 is SEHNR and CDR2 is FQNEAQ in the germline V gene (reference sequence). This CDR3 has 14 amino acids. V was cut by 2 bases and J by 2 bases, with 10 bases left in between. In DNA, the CDR3 is TGTGCCAGCAGCTTATCCGACAGAACCTACGAGCAGTACTTC. Its translation is CASSLSDRTYEQYF.

The CDR3 nucleotides are TGTGCCAGCAGTTACCGCTTTGGGGACAGGGGCACTGAAGCTTTCTTT. This translates into CASSYRFGDRGTEAFF. This rearrangement joins TRBV6-6 to TRBJ1-1; TRBD1 agrees at 10 bases. The CDR3 runs to 16 residues. Germline-derived CDR1 and CDR2 are MNHNY and SVGAGI (reference sequence). After removal of 2 bases from V and 4 bases from J, the junction contained 7 bases not matched to a gene.

The genes are TRBV4-2 and TRBJ1-2; D is possibly TRBD1 (5 bases). Trimming removed 6 bases at V and 3 bases at J, with 11 bases between. CDR3 length: 13 residues. CDR1 is LGHNA and CDR2 is YNFKEQ in the germline V gene. In nucleotides, the CDR3 is TGTGCCAGCAGACTACTCAGGGACTATGGCTACACCTTC. It is translated as CASRLLRDYGYTF.

As DNA, the CDR3 is TGTGCCAGCACCCTTGAGGACTCCTACAATGAGCAGTTCTTC. It is translated as CASTLEDSYNEQFF. The rearrangement uses TRBV28 and TRBJ2-1; D is unclear. Germline CDR1 reads MDHEN; CDR2 reads SYDVKM. V was pared by 7 bases and J by 0 bases, with 10 bases between. The CDR3 sequence is 14 residues long.

A note on this clone: A read error may account for a junction end that differs from germline. The rearrangement joins TRBV29-1 to TRBJ2-1; 8 nucleotides align to TRBD2. Per the germline V gene, CDR1 is SQVTM and CDR2 is ANQGSEA. The CDR3 spans 14 residues. CDR3 nucleotide sequence: TGCAGCGTAGAAGCGGGAGCCTCCTACAATGAGCAGTTCTTC. This codes for CSVEAGASYNEQFF.

This chain uses TRBV25-1 with TRBJ1-2, with no clear D. The CDR3 covers 15 residues. Germline-derived CDR1 and CDR2 are MGHDK and SYGVNS. V lost 8 bases and J 4 bases, leaving 20 bases between the germline ends. This CDR3 is CASQHNTSPGYGYTF. The CDR3 DNA is TGTGCCAGCCAACACAACACCTCCCCTGGCTATGGCTACACCTTC.

The V call is TRBV29-1, the J call TRBJ1-1; 8 positions agree with TRBD1. Looked up from germline, CDR1 is SQVTM and CDR2 is ANQGSEA. With 4 bases clipped from V and 9 bases from J, the junction kept 13 bases outside the gene matches. The CDR3 is 14 residues long. CDR3 bases: TGCAGCGTTGGGTGGGGGGACAGGAGGTCTAAAGCTTTCTTT. Protein product: CSVGWGDRRSKAFF. The full variable domain, rest sourced from reference TRBV29-1 and TRBJ1-1, is SAVISQKPSRDICQRGTSLTIQCQVDSQVTMMFWYRQQPGQSLTLIATANQGSEATYESGFVIDKFPISRPNLTFSTLTVSNMSPEDSSIYLCSVGWGDRRSKAFFGQGTRLTVV.

The chain combines TRBV19 with TRBJ2-7; D is possibly TRBD1 (7 bases). The CDR3 has 13 residues. The V gene lost 7 bases and the J gene lost 6 bases, with 16 bases spanning the gap. Germline V gene data show CDR1 as LNHDA and CDR2 as SQIVND (reference sequence). In nucleotides, the CDR3 is TGTGCCAGTAATACTGACAGGGAGGTCGAGCAGTACTTC. Amino acid sequence: CASNTDREVEQYF.

This CDR3 reads CASSLDRGQDSPLHF. CDR3 sequence (DNA): TGTGCCAGCAGTTTGGACAGGGGGCAGGATTCACCCCTCCACTTT. The V gene is TRBV6-5, the J gene TRBJ1-6; 11 bases agree with TRBD1. CDR1 is MNHEY, CDR2 SVGAGI, per germline. The CDR3 is 15 residues long. The J segment lost 8 bases and the V segment lost 4 bases, leaving 4 bases of the junction unmatched.

The sample holds one count of this clone. The chain carries TRBV27 and TRBJ2-7, with TRBD2 as a possible D gene (7 bases). The germline CDR1 and CDR2 sequences are MNHEY and SMNVEV (reference sequence). Trimming cost V 4 bases and J 6 bases, with 16 bases left between them. The CDR3 consists of 14 residues. The chain's CDR3 is CASSSSRGLSEQYF. In nucleotides, the CDR3 is TGTGCCAGCAGTTCGTCGCGGGGGCTTTCCGAGCAGTACTTC.

This clone was counted only a few times. The chain joins TRBV10-3 to TRBJ1-5, with D perhaps TRBD1 (5 bases). Germline V gene sequence: CDR1 ENHRY, CDR2 SYGVKD. The CDR3 sequence is 12 residues long. V lost 4 bases and J 7 bases, leaving 8 bases between the germline ends. In DNA form, the CDR3 reads TGTGCCATCAGTGGGGGCTCGCAGCCCCAGCATTTT. Translating it yields CAISGGSQPQHF.

This chain joins TRBV4-3 and TRBJ1-3; D is unclear. CDR1 and CDR2 from the germline V gene are LGHNA and YSLEER. CDR3 length equals 14 residues. Trimming cost V 2 bases and J 0 bases, with 5 bases left between them. The CDR3 spells CASSQRVSGNTIYF. In DNA form, the CDR3 reads TGCGCCAGCAGCCAACGGGTCTCTGGAAACACCATATATTTT.

The chain employs TRBV4-2 and TRBJ2-6; 8 bases line up with TRBD1. V lost 2 bases to trimming and J lost 4 bases; unmatched junction nucleotides: 4. Germline V gene lookup returns CDR1 LGHNA and CDR2 YNFKEQ. The CDR3 covers 16 residues. The CDR3 nucleotides are TGTGCCAGCAGCCAAACGACAGGGGCCGGGGCCAACGTCCTGACTTTC. This codes for CASSQTTGAGANVLTF.

The CDR3 DNA follows: TGCGCCAGCAGCTTGGCCCCCGCGGCGGGGGAGACCCAGTACTTC. Translated: CASSLAPAAGETQYF. This chain joins TRBV5-1 and TRBJ2-5; tentative D call: TRBD2 (6 bases). Germline V gives CDR1 SGHRS, CDR2 YFSETQ. The V end was cut by 0 bases, the J end by 5 bases, with 14 bases between. The CDR3 runs to 15 residues.

The V and J genes are TRBV28 and TRBJ1-1; tentative D call: TRBD1 (6 bases). The CDR3 covers 15 residues. V gave up 0 bases and J gave up 1 base, with 9 bases separating them. CDR1 and CDR2 from the germline V gene are MDHEN and SYDVKM. The CDR3, as DNA: TGTGCCAGCAGTTTATGGCAGGGGCGGAACACTGAAGCTTTCTTT. It yields the protein CASSLWQGRNTEAFF.